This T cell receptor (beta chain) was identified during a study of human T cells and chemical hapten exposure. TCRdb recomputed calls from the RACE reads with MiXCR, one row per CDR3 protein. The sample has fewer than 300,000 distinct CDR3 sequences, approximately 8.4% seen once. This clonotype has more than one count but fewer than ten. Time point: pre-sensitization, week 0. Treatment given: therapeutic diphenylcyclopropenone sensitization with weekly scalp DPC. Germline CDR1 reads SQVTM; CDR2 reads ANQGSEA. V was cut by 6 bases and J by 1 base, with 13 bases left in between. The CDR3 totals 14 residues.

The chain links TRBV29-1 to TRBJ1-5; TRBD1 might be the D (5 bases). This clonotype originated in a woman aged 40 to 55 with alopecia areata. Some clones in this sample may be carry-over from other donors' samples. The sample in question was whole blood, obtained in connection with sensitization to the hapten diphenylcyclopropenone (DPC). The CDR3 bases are TGCAGCGTCGGTGCGGGGGTGAGCAATCAGCCCCAGCATTTT. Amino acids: CSVGAGVSNQPQHF.